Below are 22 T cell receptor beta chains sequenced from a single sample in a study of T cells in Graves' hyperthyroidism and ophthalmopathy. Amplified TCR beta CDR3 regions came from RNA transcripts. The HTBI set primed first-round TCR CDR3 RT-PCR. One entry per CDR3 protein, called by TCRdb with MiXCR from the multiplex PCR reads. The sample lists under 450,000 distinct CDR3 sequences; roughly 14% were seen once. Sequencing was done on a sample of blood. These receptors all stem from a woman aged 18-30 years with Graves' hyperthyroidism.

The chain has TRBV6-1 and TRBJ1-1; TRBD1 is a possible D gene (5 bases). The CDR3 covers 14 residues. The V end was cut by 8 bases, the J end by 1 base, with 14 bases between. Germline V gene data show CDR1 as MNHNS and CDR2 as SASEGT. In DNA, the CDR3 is TGTGCCAGCGCTTTAGGGGATCCGAACACTGAAGCTTTCTTT. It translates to CASALGDPNTEAFF.

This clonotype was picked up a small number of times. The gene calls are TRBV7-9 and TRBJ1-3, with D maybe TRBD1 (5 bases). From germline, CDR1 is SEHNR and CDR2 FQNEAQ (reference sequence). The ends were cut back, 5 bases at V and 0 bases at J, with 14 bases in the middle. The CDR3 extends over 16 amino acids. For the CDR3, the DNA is TGTGCCAGCAGCGGTAGGGGTTCCTTCTCTGGAAACACCATATATTTT. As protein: CASSGRGSFSGNTIYF. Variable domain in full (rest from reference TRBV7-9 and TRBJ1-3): DTGVSQNPRHKITKRGQNVTFRCDPISEHNRLYWYRQTLGQGPEFLTYFQNEAQLEKSRLLSDRFSAERPKGSFSTLEIQRTEQGDSAMYLCASSGRGSFSGNTIYFGEGSWLTVV.

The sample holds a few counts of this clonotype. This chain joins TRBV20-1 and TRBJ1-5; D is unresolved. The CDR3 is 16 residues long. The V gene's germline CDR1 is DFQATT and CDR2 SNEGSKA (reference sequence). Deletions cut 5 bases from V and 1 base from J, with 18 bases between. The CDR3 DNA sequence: TGCAGTGCTGATCGCCGTGGGGAAGGGAGCAATCAGCCCCAGCATTTT. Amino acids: CSADRRGEGSNQPQHF.

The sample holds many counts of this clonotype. CDR3 loop: CASRGTGTGDTEAFF. CDR3 in DNA: TGTGCCAGCAGAGGGACAGGGACAGGGGACACTGAAGCTTTCTTT. The V gene is TRBV6-1, the J gene TRBJ1-1, with 10 bases matching TRBD1. The V segment lost 6 bases and the J segment 3 bases; nucleotides outside the gene matches: 7. Germline loops: CDR1 MNHNS, CDR2 SASEGT. The CDR3 runs 15 residues.

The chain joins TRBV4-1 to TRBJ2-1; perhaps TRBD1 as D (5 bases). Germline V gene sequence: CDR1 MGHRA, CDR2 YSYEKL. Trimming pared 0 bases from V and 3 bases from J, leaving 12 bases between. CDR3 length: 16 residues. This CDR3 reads CASSQEDTIVYNEQFF. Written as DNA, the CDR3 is TGCGCCAGCAGCCAAGAGGACACCATTGTCTACAATGAGCAGTTCTTC.

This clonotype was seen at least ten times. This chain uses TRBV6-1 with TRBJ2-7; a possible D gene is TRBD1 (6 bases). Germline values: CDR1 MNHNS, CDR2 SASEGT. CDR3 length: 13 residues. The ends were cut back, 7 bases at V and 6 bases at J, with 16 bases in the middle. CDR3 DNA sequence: TGTGCCAGCATGGACAGCTACTACCCCGAGCAGTACTTC. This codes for CASMDSYYPEQYF.

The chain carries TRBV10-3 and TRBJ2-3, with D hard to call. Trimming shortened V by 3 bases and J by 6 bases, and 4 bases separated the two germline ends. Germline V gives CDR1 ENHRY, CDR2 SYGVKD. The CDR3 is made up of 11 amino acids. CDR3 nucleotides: TGTGCCATCAGTGATGAGGATACGCAGTATTTT. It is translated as CAISDEDTQYF.

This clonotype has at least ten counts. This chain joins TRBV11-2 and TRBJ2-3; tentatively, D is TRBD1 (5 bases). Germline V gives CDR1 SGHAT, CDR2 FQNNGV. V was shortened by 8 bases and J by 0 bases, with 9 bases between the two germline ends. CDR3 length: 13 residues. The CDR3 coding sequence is TGTGCCAGCGGGGCGGAAAGCACAGATACGCAGTATTTT. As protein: CASGAESTDTQYF.

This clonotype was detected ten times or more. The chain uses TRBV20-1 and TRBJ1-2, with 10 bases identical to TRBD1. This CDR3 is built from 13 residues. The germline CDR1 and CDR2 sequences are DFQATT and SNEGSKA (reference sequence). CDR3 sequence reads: CLNRDRGLFGYTF. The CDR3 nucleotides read TGCTTGAACCGGGACAGGGGCTTATTCGGCTACACCTTC.

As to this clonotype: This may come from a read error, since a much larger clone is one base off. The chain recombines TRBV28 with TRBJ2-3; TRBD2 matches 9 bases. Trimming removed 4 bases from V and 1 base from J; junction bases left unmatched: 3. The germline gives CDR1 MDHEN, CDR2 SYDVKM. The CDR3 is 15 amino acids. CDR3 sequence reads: CASSSSGKGTDTQYF. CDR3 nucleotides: TGTGCCAGCAGTTCTAGCGGGAAGGGCACAGATACGCAGTATTTT.

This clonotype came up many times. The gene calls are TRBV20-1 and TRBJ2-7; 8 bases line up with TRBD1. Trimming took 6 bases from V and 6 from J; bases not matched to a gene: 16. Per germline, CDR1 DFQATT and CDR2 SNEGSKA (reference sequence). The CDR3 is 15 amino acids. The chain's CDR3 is CSASAGGLAMGEQYF. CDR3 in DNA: TGCAGTGCCAGCGCAGGGGGCCTCGCTATGGGCGAGCAGTACTTC.

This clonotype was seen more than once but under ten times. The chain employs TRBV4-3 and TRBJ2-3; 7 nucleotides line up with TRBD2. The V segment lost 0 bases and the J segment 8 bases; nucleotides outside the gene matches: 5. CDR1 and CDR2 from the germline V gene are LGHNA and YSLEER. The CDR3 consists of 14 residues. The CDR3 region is CASSQDVAGGTQYF. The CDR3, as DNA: TGCGCCAGCAGCCAAGATGTAGCGGGTGGTACGCAGTATTTT.

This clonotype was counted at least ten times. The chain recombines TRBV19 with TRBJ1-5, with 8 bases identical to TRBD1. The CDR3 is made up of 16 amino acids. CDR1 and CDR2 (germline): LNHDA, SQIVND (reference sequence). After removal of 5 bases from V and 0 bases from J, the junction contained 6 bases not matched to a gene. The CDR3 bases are TGTGCCAGTAGTCTACAGGGGGGCCTTAGCAATCAGCCCCAGCATTTT. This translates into CASSLQGGLSNQPQHF.

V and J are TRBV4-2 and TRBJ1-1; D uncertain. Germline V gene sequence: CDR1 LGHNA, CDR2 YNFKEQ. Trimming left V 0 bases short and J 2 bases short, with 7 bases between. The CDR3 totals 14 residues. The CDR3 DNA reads TGTGCCAGCAGCCAAGAGACGGAAAACACTGAAGCTTTCTTT. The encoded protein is CASSQETENTEAFF.

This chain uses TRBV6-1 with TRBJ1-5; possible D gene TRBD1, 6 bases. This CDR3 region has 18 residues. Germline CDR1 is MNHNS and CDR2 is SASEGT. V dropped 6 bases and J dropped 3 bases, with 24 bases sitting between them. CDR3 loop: CASREEWRGKALNQPQHF. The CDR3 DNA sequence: TGTGCCAGCAGGGAGGAGTGGAGGGGGAAGGCTCTCAATCAGCCCCAGCATTTT.

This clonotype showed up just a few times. CDR3: CSVALMDRGYEQYF. DNA for the CDR3: TGCAGCGTTGCCCTAATGGACAGGGGGTACGAGCAGTACTTC. The chain carries TRBV29-1 and TRBJ2-7, with 10 nucleotides matching TRBD1. CDR3 length: 14 residues. V shed 4 bases, J shed 4 bases, and the junction held 7 bases outside the gene matches. CDR1 and CDR2 (germline): SQVTM, ANQGSEA.

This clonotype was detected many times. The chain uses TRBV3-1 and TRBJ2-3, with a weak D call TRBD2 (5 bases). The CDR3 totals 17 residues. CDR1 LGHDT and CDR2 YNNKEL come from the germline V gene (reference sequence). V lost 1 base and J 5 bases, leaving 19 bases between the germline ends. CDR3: CASSQAVPSNRGDTQYF. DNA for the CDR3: TGTGCCAGCAGCCAAGCGGTCCCGAGTAACCGGGGAGATACGCAGTATTTT.

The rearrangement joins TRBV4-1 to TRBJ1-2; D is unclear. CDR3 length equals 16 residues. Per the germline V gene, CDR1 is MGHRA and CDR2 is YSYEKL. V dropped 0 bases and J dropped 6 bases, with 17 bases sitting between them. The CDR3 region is CASSQDSAVGDHGYTF. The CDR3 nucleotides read TGCGCCAGCAGCCAAGATTCGGCGGTCGGTGACCATGGCTACACCTTC.

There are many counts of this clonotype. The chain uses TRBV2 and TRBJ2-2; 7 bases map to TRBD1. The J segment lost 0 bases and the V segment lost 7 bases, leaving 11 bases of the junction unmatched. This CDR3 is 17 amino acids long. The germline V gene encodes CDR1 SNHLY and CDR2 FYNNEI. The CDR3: CASTGQDINANTGELFF. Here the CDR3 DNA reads TGTGCCAGCACAGGACAGGACATAAACGCGAACACCGGGGAGCTGTTTTTT.

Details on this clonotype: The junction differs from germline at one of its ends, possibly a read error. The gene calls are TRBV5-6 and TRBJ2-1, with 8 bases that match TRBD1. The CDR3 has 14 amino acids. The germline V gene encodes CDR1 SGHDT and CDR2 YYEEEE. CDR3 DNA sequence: TGTGCCAGCGGCTTCGGACAGGGAAGATATGAGCAGTTCTTC. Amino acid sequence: CASGFGQGRYEQFF.

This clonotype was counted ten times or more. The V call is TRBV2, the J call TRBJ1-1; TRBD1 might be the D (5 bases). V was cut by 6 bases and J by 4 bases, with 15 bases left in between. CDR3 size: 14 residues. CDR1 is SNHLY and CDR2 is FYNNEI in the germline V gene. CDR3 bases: TGTGCCAGCAGCGCATTGTCTAGGGGCACTGAAGCTTTCTTT. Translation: CASSALSRGTEAFF. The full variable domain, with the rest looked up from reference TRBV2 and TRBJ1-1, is EPEVTQTPSHQVTQMGQEVILRCVPISNHLYFYWYRQILGQKVEFLVSFYNNEISEKSEIFDDQFSVERPDGSNFTLKIRSTKLEDSAMYFCASSALSRGTEAFFGQGTRLTVV.

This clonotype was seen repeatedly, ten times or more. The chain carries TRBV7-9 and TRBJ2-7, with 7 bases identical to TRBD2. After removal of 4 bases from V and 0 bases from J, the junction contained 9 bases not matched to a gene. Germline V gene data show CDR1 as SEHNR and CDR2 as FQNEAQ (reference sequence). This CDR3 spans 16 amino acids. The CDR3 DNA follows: TGTGCCAGCAGCTCATCGGGGCGGGAGATCTCCTACGAGCAGTACTTC. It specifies CASSSSGREISYEQYF.